This TCR beta chain was identified during a study of CD8+ T cells in alopecia areata. In the study overall: Treated patients were given 5 to 10 mg oral tofacitinib twice daily.

Study-wide findings and caveats: Tofacitinib significantly lowered scalp clonality and expanded CD8+ clones among the top 100. In blood and scalp, many expanded lesional clones persisted during tofacitinib.

Notes on this clone: What it binds is not known.

Reverse transcription of extracted RNA yielded cDNA, which provided the sequencing template. Some clones are missing from TCRdb's copy, which holds only in-frame ones; the method was immunoSEQ multiplex PCR. The sample has approximately 170,000 clones, about 60% seen once. Treatment given: oral pan-JAK inhibitor, 5-10 mg twice daily. Germline CDR1 SNHLY, CDR2 FYNNEI. V gave up 4 bases and J gave up 0 bases, with 7 bases separating them. The CDR3 runs 13 residues. The sequence derives from a human donor with alopecia areata. This rearrangement joins TRBV2 to TRBJ2-7; no clear D gene. The sample in question was CD4+ T cells sorted from blood, obtained at week 24, from a patient treated with tofacitinib. The CDR3 region has the DNA TGTGCCAGCAGTGGGGAATTCTCCTACGAGCAGTACTTC. Protein: CASSGEFSYEQYF.